This T cell receptor beta chain was observed in a study of Graves' ophthalmopathy and Graves' hyperthyroidism. Germline V CDR1 and CDR2: LNHDA, SQIVND (reference sequence). V dropped 5 bases and J dropped 4 bases, with 14 bases sitting between them. There are 14 residues in the CDR3. RNA transcripts were the template, and TCR beta CDR3 regions were amplified from them. In the first round, RT-PCR was carried out with HTBI primers, and a multiplex PCR formed the second round. Each CDR3 protein is one row after TCRdb ran MiXCR on the multiplex PCR reads. The profile shows about 1.1 million distinct CDR3 sequences, about two fifths of them singletons. This clonotype was recorded at least ten times. If patients had other autoimmune diseases, uncontrolled infections, pregnancy or lactation, they were excluded. Diagnostic conclusions were grounded in clinical symptoms, serum thyroxine, TRAb, thyroid ultrasound and orbital computed tomography.

The rearrangement links TRBV19 to TRBJ1-2, with D uncertain. The TCR sequence derives from an adult man with Graves' hyperthyroidism. Sequencing was carried out using peripheral blood or thyroid tissue (not recorded which). CDR3 amino acids: CASSPDPGSYGYTF. CDR3 coding DNA: TGTGCCAGTAGTCCCGACCCTGGGTCCTATGGCTACACCTTC. The full variable domain, with the rest looked up from reference TRBV19 and TRBJ1-2, is DGGITQSPKYLFRKEGQNVTLSCEQNLNHDAMYWYRQDPGQGLRLIYYSQIVNDFQKGDIAEGYSVSREKKESFPLTVTSAQKNPTAFYLCASSPDPGSYGYTFGSGTRLTVV.